This entry concerns a single T cell receptor (beta chain). The target antigen is unknown. The data derive from a study of shared clonotypes between healthy human individuals. Regarding the study as a whole: Sequencing depth was expected to influence donor clonotype sharing.

This CDR3 is built from 15 residues. V was clipped by 0 bases and J by 3 bases; unmatched bases: 5. Germline values: CDR1 SGHRS, CDR2 YFSETQ. Produced via immunoSEQ multiplex PCR; TCRdb's table is partial and in-frame only. The sample shows around 1.1 million clones, roughly 74% of them seen only once. Sequenced material: memory CD4+ T cells from PBMCs. Subset given: CD45RA-negative fraction. The chain is built from TRBV5-1 and TRBJ1-1, with 7 bases matching TRBD1. The clonotype was recovered from a man between 18 and 35 years old in good health. Some clones in this sample may be carry-over from other donors' samples. The CDR3 region is CASSLVRGRDTEAFF. CDR3 nucleotide sequence: TGCGCCAGCAGCTTGGTCAGGGGGAGGGACACTGAAGCTTTCTTT.